These 25 T cell receptor beta chains share one sample of origin, sequenced in a study of T cell repertoires in cytomegalovirus infection. MiXCR was run by TCRdb on the reads, yielding one entry per CDR3 protein. The sample has some 350,000 distinct CDR3 sequences, around a sixth seen once; the top ten hold approximately 10%. Sequenced: PBMCs. The origin of the receptors is a human donor in good health (CMV status not recorded). Some clones in this sample may be carry-over from other donors' samples.

This clonotype has ten or more counts. J is TRBJ1-4 and V is TRBV7-2; D may be TRBD1 (5 bases). The V end lost 2 bases, the J end lost 8 bases, and 12 bases lay between the germline ends. This CDR3 contains 14 residues. Germline values: CDR1 SGHTA, CDR2 FQGNSA. DNA for the CDR3: TGTGCCAGCAGCTTATATGGGGCGCAGGAAAAACTGTTTTTT. It codes for CASSLYGAQEKLFF.

This clonotype was recorded many times. The chain combines TRBV2 with TRBJ1-5; 10 bases match TRBD1. Per the germline V gene, CDR1 is SNHLY and CDR2 is FYNNEI. Trimming removed 7 bases from V and 2 bases from J; junction bases left unmatched: 8. The CDR3 runs 16 residues. CDR3 nucleotide sequence: TGTGCCAGCATGCCGGGACAGGGGTGGCGCAATCAGCCCCAGCATTTT. This encodes CASMPGQGWRNQPQHF.

This clonotype was detected many times. V usage is TRBV7-6 and J usage is TRBJ2-7; D may be TRBD1 or TRBD2 (5 bases each). Looked up from germline, CDR1 is SGHVS and CDR2 is FNYEAQ. V dropped 1 base and J dropped 2 bases, with 15 bases sitting between them. CDR3 length equals 16 residues. CDR3 region: CASSLVTGAGAYEQYF. The CDR3 DNA is TGTGCCAGCAGCTTAGTTACCGGGGCGGGCGCCTACGAGCAGTACTTC. The full variable domain, its missing parts supplied by reference TRBV7-6 and TRBJ2-7, is GAGVSQSPRYKVTKRGQDVALRCDPISGHVSLYWYRQALGQGPEFLTYFNYEAQQDKSGLPNDRFSAERPEGSISTLTIQRTEQRDSAMYRCASSLVTGAGAYEQYFGPGTRLTVT.

This clonotype was detected many times. The chain links TRBV12-3 or TRBV12-4 to TRBJ1-6; TRBD1 might be the D (6 bases). V was cut by 5 bases and J by 9 bases, with 17 bases left in between. The CDR3 spans 15 residues. The CDR3 sequence: CASSLQGPSGSPLHF. The CDR3 bases are TGTGCCAGCAGTCTACAGGGTCCCTCGGGTTCACCCCTCCACTTT.

A single count supports this clonotype. A much larger clone sits a single nucleotide away, making a read error possible. Here the CDR3 reads CASGVQEAQYF. CDR3 nucleotide sequence: TGTGCCAGCGGCGTCCAAGAGGCCCAGTACTTC. V and J are TRBV12-3 or TRBV12-4 and TRBJ2-5; D is undetermined. The CDR3 is 11 amino acids.

The table lists this clonotype with a few counts. The chain couples TRBV4-1 to TRBJ2-1; 8 bases fit TRBD2. Germline V CDR1 and CDR2: MGHRA, YSYEKL. CDR3 length: 14 residues. V lost 4 bases to trimming and J lost 8 bases; unmatched junction nucleotides: 7. Here the CDR3 DNA reads TGCGCCAGCAGCCCCTCGGGAGGGCCGTATGAGCAGTTCTTC. This encodes CASSPSGGPYEQFF.

This clonotype was counted a few times. The rearrangement joins TRBV7-7 to TRBJ2-5; no firm D call. The CDR3 runs to 13 residues. The V end was cut by 5 bases, the J end by 5 bases, with 12 bases between. Germline-derived CDR1 and CDR2 are SSHAT and FNYEAQ (reference sequence). The CDR3 nucleotides are TGTGCCAGCAGCCTTCAGATAGCCGAGACCCAGTACTTC. Translation: CASSLQIAETQYF.

J is TRBJ1-6 and V is TRBV6-5, with D unresolved. Germline lookup yields CDR1 MNHEY and CDR2 SVGAGI. V lost 8 bases and J lost 0, with 11 bases in between. The CDR3 totals 15 residues. The CDR3 region is CASGRSNSYNSPLHF. CDR3 DNA: TGTGCCAGCGGGAGGTCTAACTCCTATAATTCACCCCTCCACTTT.

This clonotype has just a few counts. The rearrangement uses TRBV7-2 and TRBJ2-5; D is possibly TRBD2 (6 bases). The CDR3 is 15 amino acids. The V end was cut by 4 bases, the J end by 5 bases, with 17 bases between. Germline assignment: CDR1 SGHTA and CDR2 FQGNSA. The CDR3 DNA is TGTGCCAGCAGCTGGGGGGACTCCTTTGACGAGACCCAGTACTTC. This translates into CASSWGDSFDETQYF.

This clonotype was seen repeatedly, ten times or more. The V call is TRBV7-9, the J call TRBJ2-6; 8 nucleotides align to TRBD2. Per the germline V gene, CDR1 is SEHNR and CDR2 is FQNEAQ (reference sequence). There are 16 residues in the CDR3. With 5 bases clipped from V and 3 bases from J, the junction kept 6 bases outside the gene matches. The CDR3 sequence is CASSVRGGDGANVLTF. The CDR3 region has the DNA TGTGCCAGCAGCGTACGGGGGGGGGATGGGGCCAACGTCCTGACTTTC.

This clonotype was recorded a few times. The J gene is TRBJ2-7, the V gene TRBV4-1, with D perhaps matching TRBD2 (5 bases). CDR1 is MGHRA, CDR2 YSYEKL, per germline. V dropped 1 base and J dropped 0 bases, with 10 bases sitting between them. CDR3 length: 15 amino acids. CDR3 residues: CASSQGERPSYEQYF. The CDR3 nucleotides read TGCGCCAGCAGCCAAGGGGAGCGACCCTCCTACGAGCAGTACTTC.

J is TRBJ1-3 and V is TRBV12-3 or TRBV12-4; D not certain. V was pared by 5 bases and J by 7 bases, with 15 bases between. This CDR3 region has 14 residues. The CDR3 DNA reads as TGTGCCAGCAGTATAAAGAGTTCCGGGAACACCATATATTTT. Its translation is CASSIKSSGNTIYF.

The gene calls are TRBV19 and TRBJ2-1, with D possibly being TRBD2 (5 bases). The CDR3 is 14 residues long. V shed 10 bases and J shed 7 bases, with 20 bases lying between them. Germline CDR1 LNHDA, CDR2 SQIVND (reference sequence). The CDR3: CATREGFWFNEQFF. For the CDR3, the DNA is TGTGCCACTCGAGAGGGTTTTTGGTTTAATGAGCAGTTCTTC.

Note on this clonotype: The junction does not match germline at one end; this may be a read error. The chain combines TRBV7-2 with TRBJ2-1; no clear D. This CDR3 has 13 amino acids. Germline assignment: CDR1 SGHTA and CDR2 FQGNSA. In DNA, the CDR3 is TGTGCCAGCAGCTCAACGTATATCTATGAGCGGTTCTTC. It is translated as CASSSTYIYERFF.

Ten or more counts support this clonotype. For the CDR3, the DNA is TGTGCCAGCAGTAGCACAGCAGGGCAGCCCCAGCATTTT. Residues: CASSSTAGQPQHF. This rearrangement joins TRBV12-3 or TRBV12-4 to TRBJ1-5; tentatively, D is TRBD1 (5 bases). The length of the CDR3 is 13 residues. Trimming took off 5 bases at V and 7 bases at J, with 12 bases between the two ends.

This clonotype came up a few times. V gene TRBV2 combines with J gene TRBJ2-2, with D maybe TRBD1 (5 bases). Germline V gene sequence: CDR1 SNHLY, CDR2 FYNNEI. Trimming cost V 3 bases and J 6 bases, with 17 bases left between them. The CDR3 sequence is 16 residues long. CDR3: CASSENGRVEAGELFF. CDR3 coding DNA: TGTGCCAGCAGTGAGAATGGCAGGGTCGAAGCCGGGGAGCTGTTTTTT.

This clonotype was counted ten times or more. This chain connects TRBV7-2 to TRBJ1-3; tentative D call: TRBD1 (5 bases). This CDR3 is built from 13 residues. CDR1 is SGHTA and CDR2 is FQGNSA in the germline V gene. V lost 5 bases to trimming and J lost 9 bases, with 14 bases between them. This CDR3 reads CASSQGQRGTIYF. The CDR3 coding sequence is TGTGCCAGCAGCCAGGGTCAAAGAGGCACCATATATTTT.

A word on this clonotype: Being one base from a much bigger clone, this may be a read error. This chain joins TRBV7-2 and TRBJ1-4; possible D gene TRBD1, 5 bases. From germline, CDR1 is SGHTA and CDR2 FQGNSA. Trimming cost V 5 bases and J 5 bases, with 12 bases left between them. The CDR3 totals 14 residues. CDR3 bases: TGTGCCAGCAGCCCACCGAGACAGAATGAAAAACTGTTTTTT. This translates into CASSPPRQNEKLFF.

This clonotype has ten or more counts. The rearrangement joins TRBV12-3 or TRBV12-4 to TRBJ2-3; D uncertain. The CDR3 sequence is 13 residues long. Trimming took off 7 bases at V and 6 bases at J, with 14 bases between the two ends. The CDR3 sequence: CASTPQPRDTQYF. The CDR3 nucleotides read TGTGCCAGCACTCCCCAACCGAGGGATACGCAGTATTTT.

This clonotype was counted between two and nine times. This sequence joins TRBV6-6 and TRBJ1-2; TRBD1 matches at 9 bases. J gave up 7 bases and V 6 bases, and 9 bases lay outside the gene matches. CDR1 MNHNY and CDR2 SVGAGI come from the germline V gene (reference sequence). The CDR3 extends over 14 amino acids. The CDR3 protein is CASSLTDRGGGYTF. CDR3 DNA: TGTGCCAGCAGCCTAACGGACAGGGGCGGTGGCTACACCTTC.

The rearrangement joins TRBV20-1 to TRBJ2-7; D perhaps matches TRBD2 (6 bases). V lost 3 bases and J lost 2, with 14 bases in between. The V gene's germline CDR1 is DFQATT and CDR2 SNEGSKA (reference sequence). The CDR3 loop spans 14 amino acids. The CDR3 spells CSASRDSEPYEQYF. The CDR3 DNA is TGCAGTGCTAGCCGGGACTCAGAACCCTACGAGCAGTACTTC.

The table lists this clonotype with many counts. The chain has TRBV28 and TRBJ1-4; D gene unclear. This CDR3 has 15 amino acids. Germline CDR1 is MDHEN and CDR2 is SYDVKM. Trimming stripped 11 bases from V and 3 bases from J, with 19 bases between. CDR3 sequence reads: CASGGSLGANEKLFF. CDR3 sequence (DNA): TGTGCCTCTGGCGGGAGCCTTGGGGCTAATGAAAAACTGTTTTTT.

This clonotype was seen only a few times. V usage is TRBV11-2 and J usage is TRBJ2-4; D is ambiguous. Germline loops: CDR1 SGHAT, CDR2 FQNNGV. The length of the CDR3 is 14 residues. With 2 bases removed from V and 0 bases from J, the gap between germline ends came to 5 bases. CDR3 bases: TGTGCCAGCAGCTTAATCTTAGCCAAAAACATTCAGTACTTC. Its protein product is CASSLILAKNIQYF.

This chain joins TRBV7-9 and TRBJ1-4; a possible D gene is TRBD1 (5 bases). Trimming cost V 4 bases and J 8 bases, with 14 bases left between them. Germline V gene data show CDR1 as SEHNR and CDR2 as FQNEAQ (reference sequence). The CDR3 is made up of 14 amino acids. CDR3 amino acids: CASSSGSNEEKLFF. The CDR3 coding sequence is TGTGCCAGCAGCTCAGGGTCTAACGAAGAAAAACTGTTTTTT.

The gene calls are TRBV7-9 and TRBJ2-4; 7 bases fit TRBD1. CDR3 length equals 15 residues. Germline-derived CDR1 and CDR2 are SEHNR and FQNEAQ (reference sequence). V trimming: 1 base; J trimming: 5 bases; junction bases outside the gene matches: 5. In DNA, the CDR3 is TGTGCCAGCAGCTTAGTAGGGGGCCCCCAAAACATTCAGTACTTC. It is translated as CASSLVGGPQNIQYF. The complete variable domain, with remaining parts taken from reference TRBV7-9 and TRBJ2-4, reads DTGVSQNPRHKITKRGQNVTFRCDPISEHNRLYWYRQTLGQGPEFLTYFQNEAQLEKSRLLSDRFSAERPKGSFSTLEIQRTEQGDSAMYLCASSLVGGPQNIQYFGAGTRLSVL.